This T cell receptor (beta chain) emerged from a study of T cells in tuberculosis. Time point defined: new active TB diagnosis, blood taken before or within 7 days of starting treatment. Active tuberculosis patients were new diagnoses, HIV-seronegative, South African, and aged 18 years or older. Positive smear microscopy and/or M. tuberculosis culture confirmed active disease. Germline V lookup: CDR1 MNHNY, CDR2 SVGAGI (reference sequence). The V segment lost 7 bases and the J segment 4 bases; nucleotides outside the gene matches: 8. The CDR3 has 14 residues. Profiled with immunoSEQ multiplex PCR; TCRdb holds only in-frame clones, not every one. The sample lists about 49,000 clones; about 95% were seen once.

This chain joins TRBV6-6 and TRBJ2-3; TRBD2 aligns across 7 bases. This receptor was obtained from an adult with tuberculosis. The specimen comprised PBMCs, sampled at tuberculosis diagnosis. This chain's CDR3 is CASTVGGPPDTQYF. CDR3 sequence (DNA): TGTGCCAGCACGGTGGGAGGGCCGCCAGATACGCAGTATTTT.